Below, 19 T cell receptor beta chains from the same sample are listed, as sequenced in a study of T cells in Graves' hyperthyroidism and ophthalmopathy. Researchers amplified the TCR beta CDR3 regions from RNA transcripts. A first-round RT-PCR of the TCR CDR3 used the HTBI primer set. TCRdb fed the multiplex PCR reads into MiXCR, producing one record per CDR3 protein. This sample has 400,000 or so distinct CDR3 sequences; 12% to 15% occur once, and the top ten carry about 21%. Input material: blood. These receptors all stem from a woman aged 55-75 years with Graves' ophthalmopathy.

This clonotype was found a few times. The CDR3 loop reads CASSLRSGAGEQYF. CDR3 coding DNA: TGTGCCAGCAGTTTAAGATCGGGTGCTGGCGAGCAGTACTTC. V usage is TRBV28 and J usage is TRBJ2-7; no clear D gene. CDR1 and CDR2 (germline): MDHEN, SYDVKM. V lost 2 bases to trimming and J lost 6 bases, with 14 bases between them. This CDR3 contains 14 residues. Looking up the rest from reference TRBV28 and TRBJ2-7 gives the full variable domain: DVKVTQSSRYLVKRTGEKVFLECVQDMDHENMFWYRQDPGLGLRLIYFSYDVKMKEKGDIPEGYSVSREKKERFSLILESASTNQTSMYLCASSLRSGAGEQYFGPGTRLTVT.

This clonotype was observed at least ten times. This chain joins TRBV5-8 and TRBJ2-1, with a tentative D call TRBD1 (6 bases). The V and J ends lost 3 bases and 2 bases respectively, with 12 bases between them. The germline CDR1 and CDR2 sequences are SGHTS and YDEGEE. This CDR3 spans 15 amino acids. CDR3 DNA: TGTGCCAGCAGCTACCGGGACAAGGCCTACAATGAGCAGTTCTTC. Protein: CASSYRDKAYNEQFF. Full variable domain (outside the CDR3, taken from reference TRBV5-8 and TRBJ2-1): EAGVTQSPTHLIKTRGQQATLRCSPISGHTSVYWYQQALGLGLQFLLWYDEGEERNRGNFPPRFSGRQFPNYSSELNVNALELEDSALYLCASSYRDKAYNEQFFGPGTRLTVL.

This clonotype has ten or more counts. The chain joins TRBV2 to TRBJ2-5, with D uncertain. The length of the CDR3 is 12 residues. Trimming stripped 6 bases from V and 1 base from J, with 6 bases between. CDR1 SNHLY and CDR2 FYNNEI come from the germline V gene. CDR3 nucleotides: TGTGCCAGCAGCTGGAGCCAAGAGACCCAGTACTTC. It specifies CASSWSQETQYF.

The chain joins TRBV27 to TRBJ2-7, with a tentative D call TRBD2 (6 bases). V was clipped by 4 bases and J by 2 bases, with 18 bases between them. This CDR3 region has 16 residues. CDR1 is MNHEY, CDR2 SMNVEV, per germline (reference sequence). CDR3 coding DNA: TGTGCCAGCAGTTGGGGCGCGCCGGGGAGGACCTACGAGCAGTACTTC. Its protein is CASSWGAPGRTYEQYF.

This clonotype has a count of ten or more. The V and J genes are TRBV20-1 and TRBJ2-1, with 9 positions matching TRBD2. CDR3 length: 15 amino acids. In germline, CDR1 is DFQATT, CDR2 SNEGSKA (reference sequence). V lost 7 bases to trimming and J lost 0 bases; unmatched junction nucleotides: 7. This chain's CDR3 is CSGGAGGLSYNEQFF. The CDR3 DNA reads TGCAGTGGGGGAGCGGGAGGCCTCTCCTACAATGAGCAGTTCTTC.

This clonotype was observed at least ten times. The chain uses TRBV7-8 and TRBJ2-1; 8 bases fit TRBD2. V shed 1 base and J 0 bases; nucleotides not matched to a gene: 2. This CDR3 comprises 16 residues. CDR1 and CDR2 from the germline V gene are SGHVS and FQNEAQ. CDR3 amino acids: CASSLESGSSYNEQFF. The CDR3 DNA follows: TGTGCCAGCAGCTTAGAAAGCGGGAGCTCCTACAATGAGCAGTTCTTC.

This clonotype occurred a few times. J is TRBJ2-7 and V is TRBV4-2, with D uncertain. The CDR3 sequence is 15 residues long. The V gene's germline CDR1 is LGHNA and CDR2 YNFKEQ. Deletions cut 0 bases from V and 1 base from J, with 10 bases between. The CDR3 region is CASSQDRAVSYEQYF. The CDR3 DNA follows: TGTGCCAGCAGCCAAGATCGAGCCGTGTCCTACGAGCAGTACTTC.

This clonotype appeared a few times. The gene calls are TRBV5-6 and TRBJ1-5, with D uncertain. The germline gives CDR1 SGHDT, CDR2 YYEEEE. The V gene lost 1 base and the J gene lost 0 bases, with 11 bases spanning the gap. The CDR3 consists of 16 residues. The CDR3 loop reads CASSLPEFYSNQPQHF. For the CDR3, the DNA is TGTGCCAGCAGCTTGCCCGAATTTTATAGCAATCAGCCCCAGCATTTT.

This clonotype was found many times. J is TRBJ1-2 and V is TRBV3-1, with D perhaps TRBD1 (6 bases). The CDR3 contains 16 residues. The V and J ends lost 0 bases and 5 bases respectively, with 16 bases between them. Germline lookup yields CDR1 LGHDT and CDR2 YNNKEL (reference sequence). Written as DNA, the CDR3 is TGTGCCAGCAGCCAAGATCAGCGGGGGCGCGAATATGGCTACACCTTC. As protein: CASSQDQRGREYGYTF.

In this sample, this clonotype turned up many times. The CDR3 DNA follows: TGTGCCAGCAGCTTGATCGGTGGGAGCCTCTACGAGCAGTACTTC. Protein product: CASSLIGGSLYEQYF. The chain employs TRBV11-2 and TRBJ2-7, with a tentative D call TRBD2 (5 bases). CDR3 size: 15 residues. Trimming cost V 3 bases and J 3 bases, with 15 bases left between them. The germline gives CDR1 SGHAT, CDR2 FQNNGV.

There are many counts of this clonotype. This chain uses TRBV20-1 with TRBJ2-5; 9 positions agree with TRBD2. V shed 7 bases, J shed 5 bases, and the junction held 5 bases outside the gene matches. This CDR3 is 12 amino acids long. Germline V gene sequence: CDR1 DFQATT, CDR2 SNEGSKA (reference sequence). CDR3 in amino acids: CSEAGGGETQYF. The DNA of the CDR3 is TGCAGTGAAGCGGGAGGAGGGGAGACCCAGTACTTC.

This clonotype was detected only a few times. The V call is TRBV5-1, the J call TRBJ1-6, with D perhaps TRBD1 (6 bases). The germline CDR1 and CDR2 sequences are SGHRS and YFSETQ. The CDR3 contains 16 residues. V lost 5 bases and J 7 bases, leaving 19 bases between the germline ends. The chain's CDR3 is CASSLSTGPFNSPLHF. The CDR3 nucleotides read TGCGCCAGCAGTTTATCCACAGGGCCTTTCAATTCACCCCTCCACTTT.

CDR3 amino acids: CASSLPGGDLPEQYF. CDR3 DNA: TGTGCCAGCAGTTTACCGGGCGGCGACCTACCCGAGCAGTACTTC. V is TRBV28 and J is TRBJ2-7; D is ambiguous. V lost 2 bases and J 6 bases, leaving 17 bases between the germline ends. Germline lookup yields CDR1 MDHEN and CDR2 SYDVKM. This CDR3 has 15 residues.

The sample holds many counts of this clonotype. Sequence at one end of the junction differs from germline and may be a read error. The chain has TRBV3-1 and TRBJ2-3; TRBD1 or TRBD2 may be the D gene (6 bases each). The germline CDR1 and CDR2 sequences are LGHDT and YNNKEL (reference sequence). CDR3 size: 14 residues. The CDR3 DNA reads as TGTGCTAGCAGCCAAGGGGGGAGAGCAAATGCGCAGTATTTT. Translated, it gives CASSQGGRANAQYF.

This chain joins TRBV4-1 and TRBJ2-5, with unresolved D. Germline values: CDR1 MGHRA, CDR2 YSYEKL. The CDR3 spans 14 residues. Trimming cost V 0 bases and J 1 base, with 6 bases left between them. The CDR3 loop reads CASSQDYTQETQYF. The CDR3 DNA sequence: TGCGCCAGCAGCCAAGACTACACCCAAGAGACCCAGTACTTC.

This clonotype was recorded a few times. The chain has TRBV3-1 and TRBJ2-7; TRBD2 agrees at 7 bases. Germline V lookup: CDR1 LGHDT, CDR2 YNNKEL (reference sequence). Unmatched junction bases numbered 7, after V lost 0 bases and J lost 2 bases. The CDR3 loop spans 16 amino acids. The CDR3 DNA follows: TGTGCCAGCAGCCAAGAATATGTGCGGGAGACCTACGAGCAGTACTTC. Amino acid sequence: CASSQEYVRETYEQYF.

The chain joins TRBV7-9 to TRBJ2-5; 9 positions agree with TRBD1. Germline values: CDR1 SEHNR, CDR2 FQNEAQ (reference sequence). The CDR3 extends over 15 amino acids. J gave up 4 bases and V 6 bases, and 9 bases lay outside the gene matches. The CDR3: CASRPWTGVGETQYF. CDR3 in DNA: TGTGCCAGCAGGCCCTGGACAGGGGTTGGAGAGACCCAGTACTTC.

V gene TRBV27 combines with J gene TRBJ2-7; D gene unclear. The CDR3 contains 14 residues. The V gene lost 5 bases and the J gene lost 7 bases, with 18 bases spanning the gap. Looked up from germline, CDR1 is MNHEY and CDR2 is SMNVEV (reference sequence). CDR3: CASSLNTGPGEQYF. The CDR3 DNA is TGTGCCAGCAGTCTAAACACCGGTCCAGGAGAGCAGTACTTC.

This clonotype appeared many times. The CDR3 DNA reads TGCAGTGCCGCTTTGAGTGGTGGGGGACTATCCACAGATACGCAGTATTTT. Translating gives CSAALSGGGLSTDTQYF. The rearrangement joins TRBV20-1 to TRBJ2-3; 7 positions match TRBD2. This CDR3 is 17 amino acids long. The V gene's germline CDR1 is DFQATT and CDR2 SNEGSKA (reference sequence). Trimming cost V 6 bases and J 2 bases; bases outside gene matches: 17.